This T cell receptor (beta chain) was obtained from a study of blood T cell repertoires in COVID-19. This clone appeared once. The data were produced by immunoSEQ multiplex PCR, yet TCRdb's version contains in-frame clones alone and is incomplete. The sample lists about 170,000 clones; approximately 87% were seen once. Donors were grouped by their self-reported clinical history. With 2 bases removed from V and 1 base from J, the gap between germline ends came to 11 bases. This CDR3 region has 15 residues. Germline V gives CDR1 MNHEY, CDR2 SVGAGI. V usage is TRBV6-5 and J usage is TRBJ2-5; D may be TRBD2 (6 bases). The TCR sequence derives from a woman in her 50s who had recovered from COVID-19. Sequenced sample: PBMCs or T cells enriched from blood (not recorded which). The DNA for the CDR3 is TGTGCCAGCAGTTACCGCGGGGAGGCCCAAGAGACCCAGTACTTC. This gives the protein CASSYRGEAQETQYF.